This T cell receptor beta chain appears in the sequencing data of a study of T cell repertoires in cytomegalovirus infection (dated by TCRdb to about 2019). In the study overall: Recently identified HLA-C-restricted CMV epitopes, whose presentation resists viral immunomodulation, were targeted by peptide stimulations together with well-studied HLA-B-restricted epitopes. Donor HLA type was relevant to the analysis, as public TCR beta signatures indicated carriage of CMV infection together with the matching HLA type.

A few counts support this clonotype. It has no known antigen specificity. Base qualities are not provided; no much larger clone lies one nucleotide away. The treatment or condition label for this specimen denotes: in vitro stimulation with specific CMV peptide epitopes to enrich CMV-specific T cells. Study-wide findings and limitations: The ex vivo response was dominated by HLA-C-restricted CMV-specific TCR beta clonotypes, and the single most frequent clonotype in two of eight donors was supplied by these HLA-C-restricted clonotypes. In both this cohort and an independent roughly 400-donor cohort, the cumulative frequency of public TCR beta family members distinguished carriers of CMV infection plus the relevant HLA type.

The sequencing machine was an Illumina HiSeq 1500. TCRdb took the public reads, trimmed them with fastp at Q25, ran MiXCR for clone calling and kept in-frame beta chains. Rows matching on CDR3 protein sequence are summarized as one entry with the most common DNA and genes. Recorded for this sample are hundreds of thousands of distinct CDR3 sequences; approximately 42% of them occurred a single time. 40% to 50% of the sample is held by the ten biggest clonotypes. The V end gives up 2 bases and the J end 0 bases, leaving 7 bases in the junction not matched to a gene. The cysteine opens and the phenylalanine closes a CDR3 of 16 amino acids. Just the 48-base CDR3 DNA is kept, in frame starting at base 1. According to the germline V gene (reference sequence), CDR1 reads SEHNR and CDR2 reads FQNEAQ.

This receptor was taken from a human donor in good health (CMV status not recorded). Some clones in this sample may be carry-over from other donors' samples. Source: cultured PBMCs, taken from culture after CMV antigen stimulation. The V and J genes are TRBV7-9 and TRBJ2-7, with TRBD2 identical over 7 junction bases. The DNA is TGTGCCAGCAGCTTACACCCCCGGGGGGTCTCCTACGAGCAGTACTTC. Its coded protein is CASSLHPRGVSYEQYF. The full variable domain, completed from the reference TRBV7-9 and TRBJ2-7 proteins outside the CDR3, reads DTGVSQNPRHKITKRGQNVTFRCDPISEHNRLYWYRQTLGQGPEFLTYFQNEAQLEKSRLLSDRFSAERPKGSFSTLEIQRTEQGDSAMYLCASSLHPRGVSYEQYFGPGTRLTVT.